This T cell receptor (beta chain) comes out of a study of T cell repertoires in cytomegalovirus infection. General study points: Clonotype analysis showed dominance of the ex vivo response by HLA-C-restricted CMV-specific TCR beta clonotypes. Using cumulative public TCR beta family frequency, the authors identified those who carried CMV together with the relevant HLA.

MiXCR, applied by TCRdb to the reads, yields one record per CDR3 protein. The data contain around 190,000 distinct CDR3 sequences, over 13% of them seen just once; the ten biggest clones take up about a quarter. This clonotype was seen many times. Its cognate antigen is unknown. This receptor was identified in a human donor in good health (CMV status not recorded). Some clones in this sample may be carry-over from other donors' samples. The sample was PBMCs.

DNA of the CDR3: TGTGCCAGCAGTCCCGCTAGCAGCGAGCAGTACTTC. It yields the protein CASSPASSEQYF. The rearrangement joins TRBV18 to TRBJ2-7, with D perhaps matching TRBD2 (5 bases). The CDR3 extends over 12 amino acids. Trimming left V 8 bases short and J 6 bases short, with 14 bases between. Germline assignment: CDR1 KGHSH and CDR2 LQKENI.